These 15 T cell receptor beta chains share one sample of origin, sequenced in a study of CD8 T cells in ankylosing spondylitis. MiXCR, applied by TCRdb to the 5' RACE reads, yields one record per CDR3 protein. The sample has under 250,000 distinct CDR3 sequences, under 8.5% seen once. Material for sequencing was blood, either unsorted or a sorted T cell fraction (not recorded which). The receptors shown here come from a female donor with ankylosing spondylitis or in good health (not recorded which).

The sample holds many counts of this clonotype. The chain is built from TRBV4-3 and TRBJ2-7; no firm D call. Germline V gene data show CDR1 as LGHNA and CDR2 as YSLEER. The CDR3 contains 15 residues. V lost 1 base to trimming and J lost 2 bases, with 12 bases between them. The CDR3 bases are TGCGCCAGCAGCCAAGGCCCATTGGGCACCTACGAGCAGTACTTC. Translated: CASSQGPLGTYEQYF.

About this clonotype itself: The junction does not match germline at one end; this may be a read error. This chain joins TRBV5-1 and TRBJ2-5; D is possibly TRBD2 (6 bases). CDR1 is SGHRS, CDR2 YFSETQ, per germline. CDR3 size: 14 residues. CDR3 sequence (DNA): TGCGCCAGCAGCGGCGGGACGGTTCAAGCGACCCAGTACTTC. Translating it yields CASSGGTVQATQYF.

This clonotype was picked up many times. The V call is TRBV7-6, the J call TRBJ2-3; 8 positions agree with TRBD2. After removal of 3 bases from V and 2 bases from J, the junction contained 4 bases not matched to a gene. CDR1 SGHVS and CDR2 FNYEAQ come from the germline V gene. The CDR3 has 15 amino acids. Written as DNA, the CDR3 is TGTGCCAGCAGCTTTAGGACTAGCATCACAGATACGCAGTATTTT. This translates into CASSFRTSITDTQYF.

The sample holds many counts of this clonotype. The chain is built from TRBV20-1 and TRBJ1-4; tentative D call: TRBD1 (5 bases). The ends were cut back, 6 bases at V and 7 bases at J, with 24 bases in the middle. Germline CDR1 is DFQATT and CDR2 is SNEGSKA (reference sequence). The CDR3 covers 16 residues. DNA of the CDR3: TGCAGTGCACCAAAGCAGACCGTAACAAGGGGTGAAAAACTGTTTTTT. It specifies CSAPKQTVTRGEKLFF.

Turning to this clonotype: A much bigger clone sits one base away, suggesting this may be a read error. This chain joins TRBV20-1 and TRBJ1-1; no definite D call. V lost 4 bases and J 4 bases, leaving 13 bases between the germline ends. The CDR3 covers 13 residues. Germline CDR1 is DFQATT and CDR2 is SNEGSKA (reference sequence). CDR3 sequence (DNA): TGCAGTGCTAACACCCGAACAACCACTGAAGCTTTCTTT. Translating gives CSANTRTTTEAFF.

This clonotype showed up just a few times. CDR3 nucleotide sequence: TGTGCCAGCAGCTTACAAGGGACTCCAGAGGGCACAGATACGCAGTATTTT. As protein: CASSLQGTPEGTDTQYF. J is TRBJ2-3 and V is TRBV11-1; D may be TRBD2 (6 bases). The CDR3 consists of 17 residues. The germline V and J ends were trimmed by 2 bases and 1 base, with 16 bases remaining between them. Germline loops: CDR1 SGHAT, CDR2 FQDESV (reference sequence).

This clonotype was seen ten or more times. The rearrangement joins TRBV5-6 to TRBJ2-5, with D maybe TRBD1 (6 bases). The CDR3 loop spans 15 amino acids. CDR1 is SGHDT and CDR2 is YYEEEE in the germline V gene. Trimming took 0 bases from V and 5 from J, leaving 14 bases between them. CDR3 sequence (DNA): TGTGCCAGCAGCTTGGCCACCGACAGGAGGGAGACCCAGTACTTC. This encodes CASSLATDRRETQYF.

The table lists this clonotype with many counts. CDR3 protein: CSARDYHSGNTIYF. The CDR3 DNA sequence: TGCAGTGCTAGAGATTACCACTCTGGAAACACCATATATTTT. The V gene is TRBV20-1, the J gene TRBJ1-3, with D hard to call. Germline V lookup: CDR1 DFQATT, CDR2 SNEGSKA (reference sequence). The CDR3 is 14 residues long. Between the trimmed V and J ends, which lost 0 bases and 0 bases, there was a span of 6 bases.

This clonotype was counted ten times or more. The chain recombines TRBV20-1 with TRBJ2-1, with D unclear. Per germline, CDR1 DFQATT and CDR2 SNEGSKA (reference sequence). V lost 1 base and J 0 bases, leaving 16 bases between the germline ends. This CDR3 has 17 residues. The CDR3 loop reads CSARGVSARSSYNEQFF. CDR3 DNA sequence: TGCAGTGCTAGAGGAGTGAGCGCCAGGAGCTCCTACAATGAGCAGTTCTTC.

This clonotype was picked up many times. The chain joins TRBV20-1 to TRBJ2-3; 8 nucleotides match TRBD1. Trimming removed 3 bases from V and 4 bases from J; junction bases left unmatched: 18. This CDR3 comprises 18 residues. Looked up from germline, CDR1 is DFQATT and CDR2 is SNEGSKA (reference sequence). DNA for the CDR3: TGCAGTGCTAGTTACTCGACAGGGGTCTCAACACGTCCAGATACGCAGTATTTT. Translation: CSASYSTGVSTRPDTQYF.

This clonotype has a count of ten or more. The chain has TRBV28 and TRBJ2-7, with 8 bases identical to TRBD1. With V trimmed by 3 bases and J by 2 bases, 9 bases remained unmatched. The CDR3 loop spans 16 amino acids. Germline loops: CDR1 MDHEN, CDR2 SYDVKM. CDR3 nucleotides: TGTGCCAGCAGTTTTCCCAGGGGGCCCTATACCTACGAGCAGTACTTC. Translated, it gives CASSFPRGPYTYEQYF.

This clonotype came up many times. V is TRBV18 and J is TRBJ2-1, with D uncertain. CDR3 length: 17 amino acids. Germline CDR1 is KGHSH and CDR2 is LQKENI. V was pared by 0 bases and J by 0 bases, with 12 bases between. The CDR3 here is CASSPPLAAVSYNEQFF. CDR3 coding DNA: TGTGCCAGCTCACCACCCCTTGCGGCAGTCTCCTACAATGAGCAGTTCTTC.

On this clonotype: One junction end does not reproduce the germline sequence, and a read error may be involved. This chain joins TRBV3-1 and TRBJ1-1, with D unclear. The CDR3 is made up of 13 amino acids. Germline V gene lookup returns CDR1 LGHDT and CDR2 YNNKEL (reference sequence). The CDR3 DNA sequence: TGTGCCAGCAACCAACTTATGAACACTGAAGCTTTCTTT. Its translation is CASNQLMNTEAFF.

Worth noting for this clonotype: A read error may produce the germline difference seen at one junction end. The chain combines TRBV20-1 with TRBJ2-3, with a tentative D call TRBD2 (6 bases). The CDR3 runs 17 residues. The germline CDR1 and CDR2 sequences are DFQATT and SNEGSKA (reference sequence). The CDR3 sequence is CCARPISGRGTTDTQYF. The CDR3 DNA is TGCTGTGCTAGACCGATTTCAGGGCGGGGTACCACAGATACGCAGTATTTT.

This clonotype was recorded many times. The J gene is TRBJ2-7, the V gene TRBV12-3 or TRBV12-4; 8 positions match TRBD2. The ends lost 3 bases at V and 6 bases at J; junction bases unmatched: 7. This CDR3 has 14 amino acids. The CDR3 reads CASSLSSGMFEQYF. The CDR3, as DNA: TGTGCCAGCAGTTTGAGTAGCGGGATGTTCGAGCAGTACTTC.